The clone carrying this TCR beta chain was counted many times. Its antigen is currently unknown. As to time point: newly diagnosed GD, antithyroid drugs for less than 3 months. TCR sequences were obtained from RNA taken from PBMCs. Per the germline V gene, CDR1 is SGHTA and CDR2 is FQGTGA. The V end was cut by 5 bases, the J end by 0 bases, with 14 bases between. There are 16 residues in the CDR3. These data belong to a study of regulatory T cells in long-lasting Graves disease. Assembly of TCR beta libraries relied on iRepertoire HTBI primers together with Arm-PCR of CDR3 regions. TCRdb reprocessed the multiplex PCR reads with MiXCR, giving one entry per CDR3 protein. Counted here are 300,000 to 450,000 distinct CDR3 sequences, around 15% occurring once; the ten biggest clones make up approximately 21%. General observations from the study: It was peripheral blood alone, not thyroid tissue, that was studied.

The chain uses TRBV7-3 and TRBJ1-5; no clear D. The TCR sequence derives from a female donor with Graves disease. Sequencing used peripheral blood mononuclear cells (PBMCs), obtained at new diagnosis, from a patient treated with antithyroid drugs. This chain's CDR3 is CASSPRVGCSNQPQHF. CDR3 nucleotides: TGTGCCAGCAGCCCAAGGGTAGGATGTAGCAATCAGCCCCAGCATTTT.